The source of this TCR beta chain is a study of blood T cell repertoires in COVID-19. Whole-study context: Samples of COVID-19 (acute and convalescent) were obtained from the United States, Italy and Spain. T cells, B-cell-depleted T cells, or PBMCs supplied cDNA or gDNA.

Per the study methods: Amplification of reference gene primers provided the estimated nucleated cell counts. Only in-frame clones appear in the TCRdb table, and some are missing; sequencing was by immunoSEQ multiplex PCR. D and trimming come from the DNA, and the V and J calls and clone size come from that table. The sample contains 120,000 to 150,000 clones, more than 80% of which appear only once. This clone was observed once. The germline V and J ends were trimmed by 3 bases and 3 bases, with 11 bases remaining between them. Germline V gives CDR1 SGDLS, CDR2 YYNGEE. The CDR3 sequence is 14 residues long.

Sequenced: peripheral blood. This sequence was found in a human donor in a cohort sampled during active COVID-19. The rearrangement joins TRBV9 to TRBJ2-3; TRBD2 is a possible D gene (5 bases). The CDR3 region has the DNA TGTGCCAGCAGCGAAAGACTATTTACAGATACGCAGTATTTT. Protein product: CASSERLFTDTQYF. Looking up the rest from reference TRBV9 and TRBJ2-3 gives the full variable domain: DSGVTQTPKHLITATGQRVTLRCSPRSGDLSVYWYQQSLDQGLQFLIQYYNGEERAKGNILERFSAQQFPDLHSELNLSSLELGDSALYFCASSERLFTDTQYFGPGTRLTVL.